A selection of T cell receptor beta chains follows, all from one sample in a study of blood T cell repertoires in COVID-19. TCRdb keeps only in-frame clones here, not all; method: immunoSEQ multiplex PCR. Of tens of thousands of clones listed, more than 75% are singletons. The specimen was peripheral blood. The receptors come from a woman at least 80 years old with active or convalescent COVID-19. CDR3s include the opening cysteine and the closing phenylalanine or tryptophan. The D gene is left open where the match is weak. Clone size is shown for a subset of rows, as once, few, many or a class of expanded clone.

j_call d_call clone_size v_call cdr3_aa cdr3_nt
TRBJ1-1 . . TRBV4-2 CASSQDGGRTEAFF TGTGCCAGCAGCCAAGACGGGGGGCGCACTGAAGCTTTCTTT
TRBJ1-1 TRBD1 few TRBV19 CASRGDRGLTEAFF TGTGCCAGTAGAGGAGACAGGGGGCTTACTGAAGCTTTCTTT
TRBJ2-3 TRBD2 . TRBV9 CASSVEGPSGADTQYF TGTGCCAGCAGCGTCGAGGGTCCTAGCGGAGCAGATACGCAGTATTTT
TRBJ2-3 TRBD2 . TRBV27 CASSFSSGRPTGTQYF TGTGCCAGCAGTTTTTCTAGCGGGCGTCCGACGGGTACGCAGTATTTT
TRBJ2-3 TRBD2 . TRBV5-1 CASSLASAGGTDTQYF TGCGCCAGCAGCTTGGCCTCTGCGGGGGGCACAGATACGCAGTATTTT
TRBJ1-3 . . TRBV9 CASSVAPGNTIYF TGTGCCAGCAGCGTAGCCCCAGGGAACACCATATATTTT
TRBJ2-2 . . TRBV5-1 CASSLGLRGNTGELFF TGCGCCAGCAGCTTGGGTTTGCGGGGGAACACCGGGGAGCTGTTTTTT
TRBJ2-2 TRBD1 . TRBV4-3 CASSQGDREGELFF TGCGCCAGCAGCCAAGGGGACAGGGAGGGGGAGCTGTTTTTT
TRBJ2-1 TRBD2 . TRBV10-3 CAIMGEGEQFF TGTGCCATCATGGGGGAGGGCGAGCAGTTCTTC
TRBJ1-3 . once TRBV11-3 CASSLERHRSGNTIYF TGTGCCAGCAGCTTAGAGAGACACCGCTCTGGAAACACCATATATTTT
TRBJ2-7 . . TRBV28 CASSFKRGFSLHEQYF TGTGCCAGCAGCTTTAAGAGGGGGTTCTCCCTCCACGAGCAGTACTTC
TRBJ1-6 . few TRBV7-2 CASSQNAGDNSPLHF TGTGCCAGCAGCCAGAACGCGGGGGATAATTCACCCCTCCACTTT
TRBJ1-6 . . TRBV4-3 CASSHGGRSPLHF TGCGCCAGCAGCCACGGCGGTAGATCACCCCTCCACTTT
TRBJ2-5 . . TRBV3-1/TRBV3-2 CASSLLLPQDEKETQYF TGTGCCAGCAGCCTATTACTACCACAAGATGAAAAAGAGACCCAGTACTTC
TRBJ1-2 TRBD1 . TRBV15 CATSTRTGYAYGYTF TGTGCCACCAGCACACGGACAGGGTATGCCTATGGCTACACCTTC
TRBJ2-3 . . TRBV6-2/TRBV6-3 CASSPNPKLPWDTQYF TGTGCCAGCAGCCCGAACCCTAAACTACCATGGGATACGCAGTATTTT
TRBJ1-2 . . TRBV5-6 CASRRVVSSGYTF TGTGCCAGCAGGAGGGTAGTGTCTAGCGGCTACACCTTC
TRBJ2-1 . . TRBV6-4 CASSDSRRRNEQFF TGTGCCAGCAGTGACTCGAGGCGGAGAAATGAGCAGTTCTTC
TRBJ2-1 . . TRBV28 CASQPTLSGRGQFF TGTGCCAGCCAACCTACCCTTAGTGGTCGAGGGCAGTTCTTC
TRBJ2-3 TRBD1 . TRBV9 CASSAQRTGRTDTQYF TGTGCCAGCAGCGCACAGAGGACAGGGAGGACAGATACGCAGTATTTT
TRBJ2-7 TRBD1 once TRBV2 CASSEARGQGDYEQYF TGTGCCAGCAGTGAAGCCAGGGGCCAGGGGGACTACGAGCAGTACTTC
TRBJ1-2 TRBD1 few TRBV2 CASRTGVSYGYTF TGTGCCAGCAGGACAGGGGTTAGCTATGGCTACACCTTC
TRBJ2-7 . . TRBV7-9 CASSLEEGQRRYEQYF TGTGCCAGCAGCTTAGAGGAGGGCCAGCGGCGGTACGAGCAGTACTTC
TRBJ1-3 . few TRBV19 CASSTRQRGNTIYF TGTGCCAGTAGTACCAGACAGAGAGGAAACACCATATATTTT
TRBJ2-7 TRBD2 . TRBV4-3 CASSRAVAGSSYEQYF TGCGCCAGCAGCCGGGCCGTAGCGGGTAGCTCCTACGAGCAGTACTTC
TRBJ2-1 TRBD2 . TRBV5-1 CASSSLAGYEQFF TGCGCCAGCAGCTCCCTAGCGGGGTATGAGCAGTTCTTC
TRBJ1-5 TRBD1 few TRBV30 CAWGAQGNQPQHF TGTGCCTGGGGAGCACAGGGGAATCAGCCCCAGCATTTT
TRBJ2-7 TRBD1 . TRBV2 CASSERSGTGQTYEQYF TGTGCCAGCAGTGAGAGGTCAGGGACAGGTCAAACCTACGAGCAGTACTTC
TRBJ2-1 TRBD2 once TRBV7-6 CASSPLAGEYNEQFF TGTGCCAGCAGCCCTCTAGCGGGGGAGTACAATGAGCAGTTCTTC
TRBJ1-3 . . TRBV21-1 CASSKTPGSSSGNTIYF TGTGCCAGCAGCAAAACACCAGGGTCTAGCTCTGGAAACACCATATATTTT
TRBJ2-1 TRBD2 . TRBV7-2 CASSHPGGANEQFF TGTGCCAGCAGCCATCCCGGGGGGGCCAATGAGCAGTTCTTC
TRBJ1-2 . . TRBV4-1 CASNNPVGNYGYTF TGCGCCAGCAACAATCCCGTTGGTAACTATGGCTACACCTTC
TRBJ2-7 . . TRBV6-5 CASSSGQLYEQYF TGTGCCAGCAGTTCCGGACAACTCTACGAGCAGTACTTC
TRBJ2-3 TRBD1 . TRBV5-1 CASSLVSTGGYYTQYF TGCGCCAGCAGCTTGGTCTCGACAGGGGGTTACTATACGCAGTATTTT
TRBJ1-2 . . TRBV4-2 CASSQERPLDRLDVIRYGYTF TGTGCCAGCAGCCAAGAACGCCCCCTGGACAGATTAGATGTGATCCGTTATGGCTACACCTTC
TRBJ1-1 . few TRBV19 CASSPGSTEAFF TGTGCCAGTAGTCCGGGAAGCACTGAAGCTTTCTTT
TRBJ2-7 TRBD2 . TRBV10-3 CAITISGGPSHEQYF TGTGCCATTACTATTAGCGGGGGCCCGTCCCACGAGCAGTACTTC
TRBJ1-1 TRBD1 . TRBV7-2 CASSFSRGTGGTEAFF TGTGCCAGCAGCTTCTCCCGCGGGACAGGGGGAACTGAAGCTTTCTTT
TRBJ2-7 TRBD2 . TRBV11-3 CASSFLGTRSLDGAYEQYF TGTGCCAGCAGCTTCCTCGGGACTAGGTCCCTCGATGGGGCCTACGAGCAGTACTTC
TRBJ2-1 . . TRBV5-1 CASSLGGGSQNNEQFF TGCGCCAGCAGCTTGGGCGGAGGGTCCCAGAACAATGAGCAGTTCTTC
TRBJ1-2 TRBD1 once TRBV29-1 CSVLGGTGQGHGYTF TGCAGCGTCTTGGGGGGAACTGGACAGGGCCATGGCTACACCTTC
TRBJ1-1 . . TRBV18 CASSNIGEGNTEAFF TGTGCCAGCTCAAACATTGGAGAGGGGAACACTGAAGCTTTCTTT
TRBJ1-1 . . TRBV4-1 CASSRMLIGFQAFF TGCGCCAGCAGCCGAATGCTCATCGGGTTTCAAGCTTTCTTT
TRBJ2-7 . once TRBV19 CASSIVAGPEQYF TGTGCCAGTAGTATTGTCGCGGGGCCCGAGCAGTACTTC
TRBJ1-6 TRBD1 . TRBV5-4 CASSRDRNSPLHF TGTGCCAGCAGCCGGGACAGAAATTCACCCCTCCACTTT
TRBJ1-2 . few TRBV7-2 CASSPGNQFYGYTF TGTGCCAGCAGCCCAGGGAATCAATTCTATGGCTACACCTTC